These 13 T cell receptor beta chains share one sample of origin, sequenced in a study of blood T cell repertoires in COVID-19. Sequenced by immunoSEQ multiplex PCR; TCRdb stores in-frame clones only, minus some. The sample shows 150,000 to 200,000 clones, around nine tenths of them seen only once. The sample consisted of peripheral blood. These receptors originate from a young man with active or convalescent COVID-19.

This clone was recorded only once. The chain recombines TRBV5-4 with TRBJ2-5; TRBD1 matches at 8 bases. With V trimmed by 8 bases and J by 2 bases, 5 bases remained unmatched. The CDR3 is 13 residues long. From germline, CDR1 is SGHNT and CDR2 YYREEE (reference sequence). The DNA for the CDR3 is TGTGCCAGTAAAGGACAGGGACAAGAGACCCAGTACTTC. It specifies CASKGQGQETQYF.

This rearrangement joins TRBV4-3 to TRBJ2-3; 11 bases line up with TRBD2. Unmatched junction bases numbered 7, after V lost 3 bases and J lost 2 bases. The CDR3 covers 17 residues. Germline V CDR1 and CDR2: LGHNA, YSLEER. CDR3 amino acids: CASSQEATSGNTDTQYF. CDR3 coding DNA: TGCGCCAGCAGCCAGGAGGCGACTAGCGGGAACACAGATACGCAGTATTTT.

The chain combines TRBV11-3 with TRBJ2-1, with D perhaps TRBD1 (6 bases). The CDR3 has 16 amino acids. Germline loops: CDR1 SGHNT, CDR2 YENEEA. V was trimmed by 2 bases and J by 1 base, leaving 12 bases between them. The CDR3 loop is CASSLNRDKSYNEQFF. CDR3 in DNA: TGTGCCAGCAGCTTAAACCGGGACAAGTCCTACAATGAGCAGTTCTTC.

This clone has a single count. The V and J genes are TRBV25-1 and TRBJ2-1; 8 bases line up with TRBD2. The CDR3 is 16 residues long. J was trimmed by 9 bases and V by 2 bases; bases with no gene match: 12. The germline V gene encodes CDR1 MGHDK and CDR2 SYGVNS. DNA for the CDR3: TGTGCCAGCAGTGAAATTTCCAGCGGGAGCGAAGTTGAGCAGTTCTTC. Its translation is CASSEISSGSEVEQFF.

This clone came up once. The J gene is TRBJ2-3, the V gene TRBV28, with 7 nucleotides matching TRBD2. The germline V gene encodes CDR1 MDHEN and CDR2 SYDVKM. This CDR3 has 13 amino acids. V gave up 2 bases and J gave up 4 bases; unmatched junction bases: 0. The DNA for the CDR3 is TGTGCCAGCAGTTTAAGCGGGGCAGATACGCAGTATTTT. Encoded protein: CASSLSGADTQYF. Full variable domain (outside the CDR3, taken from reference TRBV28 and TRBJ2-3): DVKVTQSSRYLVKRTGEKVFLECVQDMDHENMFWYRQDPGLGLRLIYFSYDVKMKEKGDIPEGYSVSREKKERFSLILESASTNQTSMYLCASSLSGADTQYFGPGTRLTVL.

CDR3 residues: CASSFSGNEQFF. The DNA for the CDR3 is TGTGCCAGCAGTTTTTCGGGCAATGAGCAGTTCTTC. This sequence joins TRBV12-3 or TRBV12-4 and TRBJ2-1; no clear D gene. Trimming removed 3 bases at V and 6 bases at J, with 6 bases between. The CDR3 spans 12 residues.

In its sample, this clone was seen once. The rearrangement links TRBV27 to TRBJ2-1, with D perhaps matching TRBD2 (6 bases). Between the trimmed V and J ends, which lost 4 bases and 4 bases, there was a span of 11 bases. Germline V gene sequence: CDR1 MNHEY, CDR2 SMNVEV (reference sequence). The CDR3 is 14 residues long. CDR3 in DNA: TGTGCCAGCAGTTCTCTAGCGAAGTACAATGAGCAGTTCTTC. Its translation is CASSSLAKYNEQFF.

The chain links TRBV7-9 to TRBJ2-3; no definite D call. The CDR3 consists of 14 residues. V dropped 6 bases and J dropped 2 bases, with 12 bases sitting between them. CDR1 is SEHNR and CDR2 is FQNEAQ in the germline V gene (reference sequence). The CDR3 loop reads CASSRELITDTQYF. The CDR3 DNA reads as TGTGCCAGCAGTCGTGAGCTCATCACAGATACGCAGTATTTT.

Note on this clone: An end of the junction differs from the germline gene, which may be a read error. Other DNA sequences in the sample encode the same CDR3. The chain uses TRBV2 and TRBJ1-2; 12 nucleotides agree with TRBD1. The CDR3 totals 20 residues. Germline V gene sequence: CDR1 SNHLY, CDR2 FYNNEI. CDR3 nucleotide sequence: TGTGCCAGCAGTGAAGCGCCTTTTGGGACAGGGGGCCGGTCTAACTATGGCTACACCTTT. Translating gives CASSEAPFGTGGRSNYGYTF.

The gene calls are TRBV19 and TRBJ2-7, with 10 positions matching TRBD2. Germline values: CDR1 LNHDA, CDR2 SQIVND (reference sequence). With 6 bases clipped from V and 1 base from J, the junction kept 6 bases outside the gene matches. This CDR3 comprises 15 residues. As DNA, the CDR3 is TGTGCCAGTAGAGAGAGGACTAGCGGATCCTACGAGCAGTACTTC. Translated, it gives CASRERTSGSYEQYF. The full variable domain, with the rest looked up from reference TRBV19 and TRBJ2-7, is DGGITQSPKYLFRKEGQNVTLSCEQNLNHDAMYWYRQDPGQGLRLIYYSQIVNDFQKGDIAEGYSVSREKKESFPLTVTSAQKNPTAFYLCASRERTSGSYEQYFGPGTRLTVT.

The chain has TRBV10-3 and TRBJ1-3; 8 bases fit TRBD1. J was trimmed by 3 bases and V by 4 bases; bases with no gene match: 8. The CDR3 length is 16 residues. From germline, CDR1 is ENHRY and CDR2 SYGVKD. DNA for the CDR3: TGTGCCATCAGTGGGGATCCGGGACAGGTTGGAAACACCATATATTTT. Translated, it gives CAISGDPGQVGNTIYF.

This sequence joins TRBV24-1 and TRBJ2-1, with TRBD1 matching over 9 bases. Germline V CDR1 and CDR2: KGHDR, SFDVKD. The junction had 14 bases not matched to a gene; V was cut back by 6 bases and J by 9 bases. This CDR3 is built from 16 residues. The CDR3 DNA sequence: TGTGCCACCAGTTACCGACCGGGACAGGGCCCCAGTGAGCAGTTCTTC. It specifies CATSYRPGQGPSEQFF.

V usage is TRBV28 and J usage is TRBJ2-2; D might be TRBD1 (5 bases). Trimming removed 4 bases from V and 5 bases from J, with 14 bases in between. CDR1 is MDHEN and CDR2 is SYDVKM in the germline V gene. The CDR3 totals 15 residues. In DNA form, the CDR3 reads TGTGCCAGCAGTTCCCACCGGGCAGGGACCGGGGAGCTGTTTTTT. Its translation: CASSSHRAGTGELFF. Full variable domain (remainder filled in from reference TRBV28 and TRBJ2-2): DVKVTQSSRYLVKRTGEKVFLECVQDMDHENMFWYRQDPGLGLRLIYFSYDVKMKEKGDIPEGYSVSREKKERFSLILESASTNQTSMYLCASSSHRAGTGELFFGEGSRLTVL.